These T cell receptor beta chains were read from a single sample in a study of cytotoxic CD8 clonotypes in ibrutinib-treated CLL. Sequencing used immunoSEQ multiplex PCR; TCRdb keeps in-frame clones, though not all of them. The table records 97,000 or so clones, almost 80% of them present only once. The sample consisted of PBMCs, taken after 12 months of ibrutinib treatment. All receptors come from a human donor with chronic lymphocytic leukemia. The CDR3 runs from the conserved cysteine through the conserved F or W. The D gene is left open where the match is weak. Expanded clones get a size class; other rows say once, few or many, or leave the size out.

v_gene: TRBV30; d_gene: NA; abundance: NA; j_gene: TRBJ1-1; CDR3nt: TGTGCCTGGAGTGTACGGTCCAGGGACACTGAAGCTTTCTTT; CDR3aa: CAWSVRSRDTEAFF
v_gene: TRBV5-6; d_gene: TRBD1; abundance: few; j_gene: TRBJ1-1; CDR3nt: TGTGCCAGCAGCTTGGCCAGGGGGACAGGGGTTAGTTTCACTGAAGCTTTCTTT; CDR3aa: CASSLARGTGVSFTEAFF
v_gene: TRBV7-7; d_gene: TRBD1; abundance: NA; j_gene: TRBJ2-5; CDR3nt: TGTGCTAGCAGCTCACGGACAGGGGGGGAGACCCAGTACTTC; CDR3aa: CASSSRTGGETQYF
v_gene: TRBV4-1; d_gene: NA; abundance: few; j_gene: TRBJ2-4; CDR3nt: TGCGCCAGCAGCCAATATAGCGTCGGGGACAAAAACATTCAGTACTTC; CDR3aa: CASSQYSVGDKNIQYF
v_gene: TRBV30; d_gene: NA; abundance: NA; j_gene: TRBJ1-5; CDR3nt: TGTGCCTGGAGTGGGGGAATCAAACTACGGGGCAATCAGCCCCAGCATTTT; CDR3aa: CAWSGGIKLRGNQPQHF
v_gene: TRBV4-1; d_gene: NA; abundance: NA; j_gene: TRBJ2-7; CDR3nt: TGCGCCAGCAGCCAAGTAGGGCCCTACGAGCAGTACTTC; CDR3aa: CASSQVGPYEQYF
v_gene: TRBV7-3; d_gene: NA; abundance: NA; j_gene: TRBJ2-7; CDR3nt: TGTGCCAGCAGCTTAAACGGGCAACCCTCCTACGAGCAGTACTTC; CDR3aa: CASSLNGQPSYEQYF
v_gene: TRBV6-6; d_gene: NA; abundance: few; j_gene: TRBJ1-5; CDR3nt: TGTGCCAGCAGTCCTCAGGAACTTAGCAATCAGCCCCAGCATTTT; CDR3aa: CASSPQELSNQPQHF
v_gene: TRBV5-1; d_gene: NA; abundance: NA; j_gene: TRBJ2-1; CDR3nt: TGCGCCAGCAGCTTGGGGGGTAGCCGCAATGAGCAGTTCTTC; CDR3aa: CASSLGGSRNEQFF
v_gene: TRBV5-4; d_gene: NA; abundance: NA; j_gene: TRBJ2-3; CDR3nt: TGTGCCAGCAGTCAAGGACGGTCGACGAACACAGATACGCAGTATTTT; CDR3aa: CASSQGRSTNTDTQYF
v_gene: TRBV18; d_gene: NA; abundance: NA; j_gene: TRBJ1-1; CDR3nt: TGTGCCAGCTCACCCACCGGAATAGGGACTGAAGCTTTCTTT; CDR3aa: CASSPTGIGTEAFF
v_gene: TRBV7-7; d_gene: TRBD2; abundance: NA; j_gene: TRBJ2-5; CDR3nt: TGTGCCAGCAGCTTGGGCGGGGGGGGCGTAAGCGAGACCCAGTACTTC; CDR3aa: CASSLGGGGVSETQYF
v_gene: TRBV6-1; d_gene: TRBD2; abundance: NA; j_gene: TRBJ2-1; CDR3nt: TGTGCCAGCATCTCAATAGCGGGGCCCTACAATGAGCAGTTCTTC; CDR3aa: CASISIAGPYNEQFF
v_gene: TRBV6-1; d_gene: NA; abundance: few; j_gene: TRBJ1-2; CDR3nt: TGTGCCAGCAGTGAAATGGCCTCAAATAACTATGGCTACACCTTC; CDR3aa: CASSEMASNNYGYTF
v_gene: TRBV5-1; d_gene: NA; abundance: NA; j_gene: TRBJ1-2; CDR3nt: TGCGCCAGCAGCTTGTCCGCAGGAATAGGCTACACCTTC; CDR3aa: CASSLSAGIGYTF